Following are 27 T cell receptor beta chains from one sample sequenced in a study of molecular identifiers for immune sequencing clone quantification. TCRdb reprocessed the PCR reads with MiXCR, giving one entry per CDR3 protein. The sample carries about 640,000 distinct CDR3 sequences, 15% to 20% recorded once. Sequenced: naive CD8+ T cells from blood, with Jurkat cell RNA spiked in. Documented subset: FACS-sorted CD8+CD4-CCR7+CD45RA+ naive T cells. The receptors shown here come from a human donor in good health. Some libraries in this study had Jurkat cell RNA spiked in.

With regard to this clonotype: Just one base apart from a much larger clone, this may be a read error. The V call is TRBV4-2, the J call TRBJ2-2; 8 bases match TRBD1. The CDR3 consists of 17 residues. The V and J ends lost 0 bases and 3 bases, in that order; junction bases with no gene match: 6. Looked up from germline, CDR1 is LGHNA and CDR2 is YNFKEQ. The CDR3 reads CASSQEKTGADTGELFF. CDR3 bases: TGTGCCAGCAGCCAAGAGAAGACAGGGGCGGACACCGGGGAGCTGTTTTTT.

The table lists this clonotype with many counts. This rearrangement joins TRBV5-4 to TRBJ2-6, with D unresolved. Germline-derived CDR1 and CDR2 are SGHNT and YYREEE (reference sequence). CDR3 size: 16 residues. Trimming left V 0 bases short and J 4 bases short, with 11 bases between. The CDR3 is CASSLDRVDGANVLTF. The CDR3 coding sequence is TGTGCCAGCAGCTTGGATCGAGTGGACGGGGCCAACGTCCTGACTTTC.

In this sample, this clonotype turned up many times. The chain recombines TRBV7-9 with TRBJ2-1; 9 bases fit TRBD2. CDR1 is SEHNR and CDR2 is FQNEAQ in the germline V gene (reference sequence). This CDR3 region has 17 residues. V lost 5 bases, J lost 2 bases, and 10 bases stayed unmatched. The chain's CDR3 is CASSHPTSGPPYNEQFF. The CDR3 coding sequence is TGTGCCAGCAGCCACCCGACTAGCGGTCCCCCCTACAATGAGCAGTTCTTC.

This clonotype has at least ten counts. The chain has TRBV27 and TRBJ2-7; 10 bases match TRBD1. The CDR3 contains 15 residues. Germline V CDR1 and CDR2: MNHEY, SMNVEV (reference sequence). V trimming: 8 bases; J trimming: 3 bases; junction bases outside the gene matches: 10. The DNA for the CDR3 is TGTGCCAGCCGTTACACCGGGACAGGGGACTACGAGCAGTACTTC. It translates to CASRYTGTGDYEQYF.

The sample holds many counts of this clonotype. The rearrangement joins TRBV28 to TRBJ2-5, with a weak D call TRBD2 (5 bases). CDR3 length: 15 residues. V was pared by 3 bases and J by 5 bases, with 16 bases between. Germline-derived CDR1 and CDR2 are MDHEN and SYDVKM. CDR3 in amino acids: CASSLTLLTGETQYF. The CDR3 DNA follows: TGTGCCAGCAGTTTGACCTTGTTGACGGGGGAGACCCAGTACTTC.

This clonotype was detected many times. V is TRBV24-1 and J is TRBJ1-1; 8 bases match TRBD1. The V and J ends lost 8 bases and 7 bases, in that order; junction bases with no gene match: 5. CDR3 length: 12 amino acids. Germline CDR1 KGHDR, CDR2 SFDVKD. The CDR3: CATKAQGGEAFF. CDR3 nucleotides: TGTGCCACCAAAGCACAGGGGGGTGAAGCTTTCTTT.

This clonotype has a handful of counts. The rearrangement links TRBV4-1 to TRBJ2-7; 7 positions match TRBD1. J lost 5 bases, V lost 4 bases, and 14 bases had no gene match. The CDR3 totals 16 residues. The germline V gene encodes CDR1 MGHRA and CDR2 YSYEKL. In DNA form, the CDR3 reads TGCGCCAGCAGCCCTGGGAGCGCCACAGGGGTCCACGAGCAGTACTTC. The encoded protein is CASSPGSATGVHEQYF.

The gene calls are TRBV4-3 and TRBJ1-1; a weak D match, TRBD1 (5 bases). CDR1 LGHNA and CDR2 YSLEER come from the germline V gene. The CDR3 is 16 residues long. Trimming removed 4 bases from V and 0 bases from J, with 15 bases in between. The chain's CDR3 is CASSLRDGGVNTEAFF. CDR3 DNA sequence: TGCGCCAGCAGCCTAAGGGATGGGGGGGTGAACACTGAAGCTTTCTTT.

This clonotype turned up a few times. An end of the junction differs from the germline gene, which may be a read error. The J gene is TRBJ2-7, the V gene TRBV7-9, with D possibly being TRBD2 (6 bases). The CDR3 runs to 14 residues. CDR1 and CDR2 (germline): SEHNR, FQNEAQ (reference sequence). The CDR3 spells CTSSLGGMRMEQYF. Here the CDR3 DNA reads TGTACCAGCAGCTTAGGCGGGATGAGAATGGAGCAGTACTTC. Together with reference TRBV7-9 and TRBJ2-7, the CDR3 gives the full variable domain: DTGVSQNPRHKITKRGQNVTFRCDPISEHNRLYWYRQTLGQGPEFLTYFQNEAQLEKSRLLSDRFSAERPKGSFSTLEIQRTEQGDSAMYLCTSSLGGMRMEQYFGPGTRLTVT.

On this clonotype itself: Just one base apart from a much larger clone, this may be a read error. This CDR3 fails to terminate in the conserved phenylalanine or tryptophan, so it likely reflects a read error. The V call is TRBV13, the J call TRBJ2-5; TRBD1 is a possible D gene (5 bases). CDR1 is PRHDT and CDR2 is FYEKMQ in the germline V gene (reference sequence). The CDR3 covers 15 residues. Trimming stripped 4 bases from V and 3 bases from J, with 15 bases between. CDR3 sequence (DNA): TGTGCCAGCAGCTCGCTCCGGACAACTAAAGAGACCCAGTACTCC. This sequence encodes CASSSLRTTKETQYS.

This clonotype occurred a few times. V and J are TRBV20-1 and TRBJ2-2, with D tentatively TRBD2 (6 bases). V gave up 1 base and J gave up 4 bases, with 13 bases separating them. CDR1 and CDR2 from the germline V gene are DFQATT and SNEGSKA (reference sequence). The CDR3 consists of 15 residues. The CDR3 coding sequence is TGCAGTGCTAGAGGGGGGTGGGACTCCACCGGGGAGCTGTTTTTT. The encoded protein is CSARGGWDSTGELFF.

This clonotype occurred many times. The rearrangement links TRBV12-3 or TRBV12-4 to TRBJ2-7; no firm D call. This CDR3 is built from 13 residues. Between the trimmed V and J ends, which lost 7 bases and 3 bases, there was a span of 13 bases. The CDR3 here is CASTPALGYEQYF. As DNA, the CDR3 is TGTGCCAGCACCCCGGCGTTAGGCTACGAGCAGTACTTC.

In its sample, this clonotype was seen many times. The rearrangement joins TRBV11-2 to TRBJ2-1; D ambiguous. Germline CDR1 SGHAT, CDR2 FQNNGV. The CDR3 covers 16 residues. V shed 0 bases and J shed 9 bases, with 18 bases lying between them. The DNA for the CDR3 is TGTGCCAGCAGCTTAGACGTTCAGGATTTATTCGGTGAGCAGTTCTTC. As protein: CASSLDVQDLFGEQFF.

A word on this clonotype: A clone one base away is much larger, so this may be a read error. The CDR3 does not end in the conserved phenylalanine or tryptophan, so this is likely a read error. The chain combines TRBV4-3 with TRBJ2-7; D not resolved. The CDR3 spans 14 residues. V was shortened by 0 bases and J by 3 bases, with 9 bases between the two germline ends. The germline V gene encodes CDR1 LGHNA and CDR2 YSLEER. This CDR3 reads CASSQDIGGYEQYL. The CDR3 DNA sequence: TGCGCCAGCAGCCAAGATATAGGCGGCTACGAGCAGTACCTC.

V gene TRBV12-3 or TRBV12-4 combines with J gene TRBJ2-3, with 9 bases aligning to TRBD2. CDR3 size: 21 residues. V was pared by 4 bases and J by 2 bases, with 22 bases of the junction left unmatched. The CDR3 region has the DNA TGTGCCAGCAGTTCTACTCAAACCCCCCACATGCTAGCGGGGTACACAGATACGCAGTATTTT. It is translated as CASSSTQTPHMLAGYTDTQYF.

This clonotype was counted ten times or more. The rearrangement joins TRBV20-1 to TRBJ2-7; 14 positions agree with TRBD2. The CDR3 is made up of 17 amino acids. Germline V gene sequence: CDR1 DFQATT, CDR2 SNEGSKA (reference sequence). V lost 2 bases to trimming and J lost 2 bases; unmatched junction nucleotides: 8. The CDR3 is CSARSPLTSGRAYEQYF. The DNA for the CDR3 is TGCAGTGCTAGATCCCCCCTGACTAGCGGGAGGGCCTACGAGCAGTACTTC.

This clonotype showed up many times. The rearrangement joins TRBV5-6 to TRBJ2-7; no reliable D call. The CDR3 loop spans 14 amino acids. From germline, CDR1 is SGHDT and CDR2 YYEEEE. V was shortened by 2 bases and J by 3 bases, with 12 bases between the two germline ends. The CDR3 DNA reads TGTGCCAGCAGCTTAGTGCGGTCAGGCTACGAGCAGTACTTC. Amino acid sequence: CASSLVRSGYEQYF.

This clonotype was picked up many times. The DNA for the CDR3 is TGTGCCAGCAGTGCCGGGACAGGGTTCGATCAGCCCCAGCATTTT. Its translation: CASSAGTGFDQPQHF. The V and J genes are TRBV6-1 and TRBJ1-5; TRBD1 aligns across 9 bases. This CDR3 has 15 amino acids. V shed 4 bases and J 5 bases; nucleotides not matched to a gene: 6. Germline values: CDR1 MNHNS, CDR2 SASEGT.

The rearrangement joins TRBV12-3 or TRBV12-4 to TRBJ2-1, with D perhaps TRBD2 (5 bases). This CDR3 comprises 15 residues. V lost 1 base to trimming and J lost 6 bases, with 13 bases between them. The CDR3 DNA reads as TGTGCCAGCAGTTTAGGCCTAGCCGGCTCCAATGAGCAGTTCTTC. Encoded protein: CASSLGLAGSNEQFF.

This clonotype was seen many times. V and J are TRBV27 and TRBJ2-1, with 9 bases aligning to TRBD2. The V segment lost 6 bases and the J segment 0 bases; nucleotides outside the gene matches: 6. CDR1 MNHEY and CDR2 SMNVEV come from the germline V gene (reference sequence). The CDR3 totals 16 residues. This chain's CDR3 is CASSLSSGSSYNEQFF. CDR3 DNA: TGTGCCAGCAGCTTGAGTAGCGGGAGCTCCTACAATGAGCAGTTCTTC.

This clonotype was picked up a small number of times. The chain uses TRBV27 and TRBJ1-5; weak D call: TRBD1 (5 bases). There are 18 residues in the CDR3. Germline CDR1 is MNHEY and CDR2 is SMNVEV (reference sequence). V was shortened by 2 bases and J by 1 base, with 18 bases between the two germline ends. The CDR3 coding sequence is TGTGCCAGCAGTTTACTCGGCAGGGCGAGAGGAAGCAATCAGCCCCAGCATTTT. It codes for CASSLLGRARGSNQPQHF.

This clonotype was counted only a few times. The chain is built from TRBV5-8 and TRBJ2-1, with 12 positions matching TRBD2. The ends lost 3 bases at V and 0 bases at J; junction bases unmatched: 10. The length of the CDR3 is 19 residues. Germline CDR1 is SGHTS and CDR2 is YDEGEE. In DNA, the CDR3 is TGTGCCAGCAGCTCGTTACTAGCGGGGGGCCCTAGCTCCTACAATGAGCAGTTCTTC. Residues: CASSSLLAGGPSSYNEQFF.

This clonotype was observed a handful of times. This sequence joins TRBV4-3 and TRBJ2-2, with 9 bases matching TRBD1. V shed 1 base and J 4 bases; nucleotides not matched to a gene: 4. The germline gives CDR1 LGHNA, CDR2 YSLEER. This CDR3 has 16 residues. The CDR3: CASSQVDRGGTGELFF. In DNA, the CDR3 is TGCGCCAGCAGCCAAGTGGACAGGGGAGGCACCGGGGAGCTGTTTTTT.

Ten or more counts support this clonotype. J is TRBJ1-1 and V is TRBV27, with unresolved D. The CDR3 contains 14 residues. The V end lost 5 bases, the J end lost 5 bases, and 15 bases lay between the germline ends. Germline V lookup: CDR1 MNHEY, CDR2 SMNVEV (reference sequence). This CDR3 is CASSPTRGATEAFF. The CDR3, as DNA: TGTGCCAGCAGTCCCACGCGGGGTGCGACTGAAGCTTTCTTT.

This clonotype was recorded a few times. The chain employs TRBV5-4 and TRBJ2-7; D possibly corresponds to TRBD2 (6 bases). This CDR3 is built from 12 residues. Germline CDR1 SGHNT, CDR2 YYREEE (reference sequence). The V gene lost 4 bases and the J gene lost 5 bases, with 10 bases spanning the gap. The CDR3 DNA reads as TGTGCCAGCAGCCCTTCGGGGGACGAGCAGTACTTC. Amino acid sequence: CASSPSGDEQYF.

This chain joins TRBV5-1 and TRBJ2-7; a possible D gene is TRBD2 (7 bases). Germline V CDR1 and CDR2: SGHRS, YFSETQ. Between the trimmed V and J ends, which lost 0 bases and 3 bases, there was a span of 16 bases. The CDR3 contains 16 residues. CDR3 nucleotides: TGCGCCAGCAGCTTGGCCGGGGCGGGGGCGATCTACGAGCAGTACTTC. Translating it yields CASSLAGAGAIYEQYF.

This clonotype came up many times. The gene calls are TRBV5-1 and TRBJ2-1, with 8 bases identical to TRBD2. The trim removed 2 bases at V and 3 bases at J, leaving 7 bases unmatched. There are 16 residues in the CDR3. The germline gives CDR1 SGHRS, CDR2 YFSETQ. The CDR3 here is CASSFRAGAGYNEQFF. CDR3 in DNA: TGCGCCAGCAGCTTCCGAGCGGGAGCTGGCTACAATGAGCAGTTCTTC. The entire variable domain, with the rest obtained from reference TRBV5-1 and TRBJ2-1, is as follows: KAGVTQTPRYLIKTRGQQVTLSCSPISGHRSVSWYQQTPGQGLQFLFEYFSETQRNKGNFPGRFSGRQFSNSRSEMNVSTLELGDSALYLCASSFRAGAGYNEQFFGPGTRLTVL.